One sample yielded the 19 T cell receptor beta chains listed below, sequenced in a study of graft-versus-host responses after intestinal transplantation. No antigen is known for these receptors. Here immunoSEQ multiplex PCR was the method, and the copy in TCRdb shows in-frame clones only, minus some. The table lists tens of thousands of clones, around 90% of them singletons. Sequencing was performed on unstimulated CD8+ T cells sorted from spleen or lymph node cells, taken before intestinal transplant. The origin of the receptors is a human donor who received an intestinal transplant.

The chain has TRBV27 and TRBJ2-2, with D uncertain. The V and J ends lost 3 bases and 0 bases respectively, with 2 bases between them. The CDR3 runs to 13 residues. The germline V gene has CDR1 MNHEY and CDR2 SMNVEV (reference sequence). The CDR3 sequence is CASSFSNTGELFF. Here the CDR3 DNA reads TGTGCCAGCAGTTTCTCGAACACCGGGGAGCTGTTTTTT.

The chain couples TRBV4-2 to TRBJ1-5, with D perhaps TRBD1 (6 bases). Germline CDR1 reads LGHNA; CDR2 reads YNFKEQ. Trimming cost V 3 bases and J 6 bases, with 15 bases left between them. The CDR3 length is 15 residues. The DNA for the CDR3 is TGTGCCAGCAGCCACCTTACAGGGCCGGGTCAGCCCCAGCATTTT. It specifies CASSHLTGPGQPQHF.

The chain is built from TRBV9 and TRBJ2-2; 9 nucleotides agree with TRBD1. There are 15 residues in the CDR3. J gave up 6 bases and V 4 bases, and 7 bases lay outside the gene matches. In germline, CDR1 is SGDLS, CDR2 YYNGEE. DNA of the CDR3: TGTGCCAGCAGCCCACAACAGGGGGCCCCCGGGGAGCTGTTTTTT. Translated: CASSPQQGAPGELFF.

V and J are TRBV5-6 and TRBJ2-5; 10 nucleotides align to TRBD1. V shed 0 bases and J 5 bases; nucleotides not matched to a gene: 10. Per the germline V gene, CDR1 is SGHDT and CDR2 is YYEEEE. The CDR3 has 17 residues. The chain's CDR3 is CASSLEATGGAWETQYF. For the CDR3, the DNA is TGTGCCAGCAGCTTGGAAGCGACAGGGGGCGCGTGGGAGACCCAGTACTTC.

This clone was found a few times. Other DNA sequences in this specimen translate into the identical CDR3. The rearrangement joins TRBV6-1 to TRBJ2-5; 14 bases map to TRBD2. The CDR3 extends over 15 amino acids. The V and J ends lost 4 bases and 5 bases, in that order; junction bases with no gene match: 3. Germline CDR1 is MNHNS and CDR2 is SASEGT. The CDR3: CASSGLAGGPETQYF. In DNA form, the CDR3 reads TGTGCCAGCAGTGGACTAGCGGGGGGGCCGGAGACCCAGTACTTC.

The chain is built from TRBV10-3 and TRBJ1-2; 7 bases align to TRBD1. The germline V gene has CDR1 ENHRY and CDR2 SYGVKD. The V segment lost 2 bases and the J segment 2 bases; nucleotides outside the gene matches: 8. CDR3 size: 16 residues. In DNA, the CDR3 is TGTGCCATCAGTGAGCCTGCGGGGACAGACAACTATGGCTACACCTTC. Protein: CAISEPAGTDNYGYTF.

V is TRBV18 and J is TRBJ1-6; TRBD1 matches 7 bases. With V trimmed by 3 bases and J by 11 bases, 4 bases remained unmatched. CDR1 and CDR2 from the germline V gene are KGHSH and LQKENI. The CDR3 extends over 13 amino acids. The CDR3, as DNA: TGTGCCAGCTCACCTAACAGGGGAACACCCCTCCACTTT. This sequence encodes CASSPNRGTPLHF.

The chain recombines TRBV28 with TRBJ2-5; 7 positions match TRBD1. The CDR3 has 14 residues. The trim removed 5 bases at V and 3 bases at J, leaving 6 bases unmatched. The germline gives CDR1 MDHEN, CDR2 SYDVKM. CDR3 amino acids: CASSPGDSEETQYF. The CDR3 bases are TGTGCCAGCAGTCCCGGGGACAGTGAAGAGACCCAGTACTTC.

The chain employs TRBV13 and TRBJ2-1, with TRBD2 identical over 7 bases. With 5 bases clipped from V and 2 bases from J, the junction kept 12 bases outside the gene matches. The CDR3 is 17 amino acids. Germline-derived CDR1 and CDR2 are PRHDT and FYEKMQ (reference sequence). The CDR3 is CASSLPPGAGAYNEQFF. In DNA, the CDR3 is TGTGCCAGCAGCCTACCTCCGGGCGCGGGGGCCTACAATGAGCAGTTCTTC.

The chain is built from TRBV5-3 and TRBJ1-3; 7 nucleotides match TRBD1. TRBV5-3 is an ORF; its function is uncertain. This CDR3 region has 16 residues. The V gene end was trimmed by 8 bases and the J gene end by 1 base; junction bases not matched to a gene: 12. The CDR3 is CARGTAQTHSGNTIYF. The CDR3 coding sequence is TGTGCCAGGGGGACAGCTCAAACCCATTCTGGAAACACCATATATTTT.

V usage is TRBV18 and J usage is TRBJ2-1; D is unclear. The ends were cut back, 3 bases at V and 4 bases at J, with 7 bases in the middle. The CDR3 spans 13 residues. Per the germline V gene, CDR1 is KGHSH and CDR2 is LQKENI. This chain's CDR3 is CASSPREYNEQFF. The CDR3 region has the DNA TGTGCCAGCTCACCTAGAGAATACAATGAGCAGTTCTTC.

CDR3: CSVEGGRDSYEQYF. CDR3 coding DNA: TGCAGCGTTGAAGGCGGACGGGACAGCTACGAGCAGTACTTC. The chain is built from TRBV29-1 and TRBJ2-7; 7 bases map to TRBD1. The germline V gene encodes CDR1 SQVTM and CDR2 ANQGSEA. This CDR3 is built from 14 residues. The V gene end was trimmed by 1 base and the J gene end by 3 bases; junction bases not matched to a gene: 6.

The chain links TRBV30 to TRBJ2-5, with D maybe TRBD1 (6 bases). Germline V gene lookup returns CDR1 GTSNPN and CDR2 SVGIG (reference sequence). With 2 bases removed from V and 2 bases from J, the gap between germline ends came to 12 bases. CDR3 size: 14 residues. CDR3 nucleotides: TGTGCCTGGAGTTTGGGCAGGGGTCAAGAGACCCAGTACTTC. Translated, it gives CAWSLGRGQETQYF. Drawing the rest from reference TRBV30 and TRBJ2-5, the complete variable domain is SQTIHQWPATLVQPVGSPLSLECTVEGTSNPNLYWYRQAAGRGLQLLFYSVGIGQISSEVPQNLSASRPQDRQFILSSKKLLLSDSGFYLCAWSLGRGQETQYFGPGTRLLVL.

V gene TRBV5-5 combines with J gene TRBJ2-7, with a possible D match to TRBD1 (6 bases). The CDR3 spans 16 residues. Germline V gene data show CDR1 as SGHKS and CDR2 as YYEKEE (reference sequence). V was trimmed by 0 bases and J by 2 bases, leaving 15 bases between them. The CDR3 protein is CASSLGVAGAPYEQYF. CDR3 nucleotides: TGTGCCAGCAGCTTGGGGGTCGCAGGGGCACCCTACGAGCAGTACTTC.

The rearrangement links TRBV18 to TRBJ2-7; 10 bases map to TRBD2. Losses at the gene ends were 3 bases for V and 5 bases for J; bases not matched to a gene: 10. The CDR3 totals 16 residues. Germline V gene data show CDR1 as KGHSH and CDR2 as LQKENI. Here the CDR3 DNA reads TGTGCCAGCTCACCTATAGCGGGAGGACCGTGGCACGAGCAGTACTTC. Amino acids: CASSPIAGGPWHEQYF.

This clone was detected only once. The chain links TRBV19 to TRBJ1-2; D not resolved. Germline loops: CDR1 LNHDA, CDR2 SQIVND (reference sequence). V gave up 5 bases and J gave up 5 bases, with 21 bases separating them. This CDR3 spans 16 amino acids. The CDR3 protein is CASSGEPGMVPYGYTF. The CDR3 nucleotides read TGTGCCAGTAGTGGAGAGCCGGGAATGGTCCCATATGGCTACACCTTC.

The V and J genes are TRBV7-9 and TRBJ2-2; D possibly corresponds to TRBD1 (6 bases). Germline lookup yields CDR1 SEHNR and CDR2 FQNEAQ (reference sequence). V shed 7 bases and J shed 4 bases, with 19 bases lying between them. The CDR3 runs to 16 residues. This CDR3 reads CASTLRGGEGTGELFF. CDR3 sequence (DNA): TGTGCCAGCACCCTACGAGGGGGAGAGGGCACCGGGGAGCTGTTTTTT.

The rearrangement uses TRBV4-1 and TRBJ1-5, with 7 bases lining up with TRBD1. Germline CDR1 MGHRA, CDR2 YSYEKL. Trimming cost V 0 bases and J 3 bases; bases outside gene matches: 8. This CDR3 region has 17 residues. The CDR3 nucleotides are TGCGCCAGCAGCCAAGATTGGGCCGGACAGGACAATCAGCCCCAGCATTTT. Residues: CASSQDWAGQDNQPQHF.

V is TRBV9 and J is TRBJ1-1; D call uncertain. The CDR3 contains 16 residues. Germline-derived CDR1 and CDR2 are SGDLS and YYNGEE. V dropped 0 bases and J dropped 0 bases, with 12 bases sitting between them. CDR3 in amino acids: CASSVGIGGMNTEAFF. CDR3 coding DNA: TGTGCCAGCAGCGTAGGGATAGGAGGGATGAACACTGAAGCTTTCTTT.